This TCR beta chain came from a study of beta chain features in type 1 diabetes. V lost 5 bases, J lost 10 bases, and 12 bases lay in between. CDR3 length equals 12 residues. Per germline, CDR1 SEHNR and CDR2 FQNEAQ (reference sequence). This clone was found a few times. What it recognizes is unknown. Sequenced material consisted of expressed TCRB transcripts (all of the isolated RNA was reverse transcribed). About 4 million reads was the average for naive, central memory and regulatory T cell samples. Assay: immunoSEQ multiplex PCR; the TCRdb copy retains only in-frame clones and omits some. Of fewer than 350,000 clones in the sample, over 12% were seen once. Regarding the study as a whole: Type 1 diabetes patients showed a moderate but significant shortening of TCRB CDR3s in all four CD4+ subsets. For type 1 diabetes patients, VDJ junctions showed fewer insertions and more deletions.

The chain uses TRBV7-9 and TRBJ2-1; D gene uncertain. This TCR was sampled from a man aged 18 to 29 with type 1 diabetes. Sequenced material: naive CD4+ T cells from blood. The CDR3 DNA sequence: TGTGCCAGCAGCCTCGGTGAGGAGGAGCAGTTCTTC. This sequence encodes CASSLGEEEQFF.